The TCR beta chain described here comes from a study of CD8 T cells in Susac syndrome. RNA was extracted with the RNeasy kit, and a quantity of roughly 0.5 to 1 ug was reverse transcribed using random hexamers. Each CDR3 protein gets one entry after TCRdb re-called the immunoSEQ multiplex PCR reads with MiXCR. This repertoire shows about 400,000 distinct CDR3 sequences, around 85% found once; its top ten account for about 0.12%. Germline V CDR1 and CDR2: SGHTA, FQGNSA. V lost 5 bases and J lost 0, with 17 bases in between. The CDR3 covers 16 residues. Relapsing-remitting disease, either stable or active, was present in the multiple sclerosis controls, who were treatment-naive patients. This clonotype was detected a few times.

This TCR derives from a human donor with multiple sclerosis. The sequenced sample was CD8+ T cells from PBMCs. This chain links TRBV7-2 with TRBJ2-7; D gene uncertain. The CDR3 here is CASSLRDTSYSYEQYF. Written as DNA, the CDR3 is TGTGCCAGCAGCCTCCGAGACACGTCTTACTCCTACGAGCAGTACTTC. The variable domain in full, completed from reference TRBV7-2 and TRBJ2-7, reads GAGVSQSPSNKVTEKGKDVELRCDPISGHTALYWYRQSLGQGLEFLIYFQGNSAPDKSGLPSDRFSAERTGGSVSTLTIQRTQQEDSAVYLCASSLRDTSYSYEQYFGPGTRLTVT.